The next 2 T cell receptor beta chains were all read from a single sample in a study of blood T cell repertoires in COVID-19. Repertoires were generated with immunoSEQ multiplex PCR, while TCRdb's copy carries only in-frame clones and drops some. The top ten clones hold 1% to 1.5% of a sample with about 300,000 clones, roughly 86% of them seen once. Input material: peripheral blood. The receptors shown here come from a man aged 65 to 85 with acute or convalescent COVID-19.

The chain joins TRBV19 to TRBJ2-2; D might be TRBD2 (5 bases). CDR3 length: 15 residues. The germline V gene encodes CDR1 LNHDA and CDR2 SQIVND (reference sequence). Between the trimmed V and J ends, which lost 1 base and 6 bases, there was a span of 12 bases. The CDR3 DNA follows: TGTGCCAGTAGTATAGTTCCTAGCCCCCCCGGGGAGCTGTTTTTT. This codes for CASSIVPSPPGELFF.

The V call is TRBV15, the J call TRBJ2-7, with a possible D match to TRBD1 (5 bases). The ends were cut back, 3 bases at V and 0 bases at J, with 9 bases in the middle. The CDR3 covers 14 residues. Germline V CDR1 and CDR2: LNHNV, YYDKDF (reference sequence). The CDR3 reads CATSRGQTSYEQYF. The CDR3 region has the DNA TGTGCCACCAGCAGGGGGCAAACCTCCTACGAGCAGTACTTC.